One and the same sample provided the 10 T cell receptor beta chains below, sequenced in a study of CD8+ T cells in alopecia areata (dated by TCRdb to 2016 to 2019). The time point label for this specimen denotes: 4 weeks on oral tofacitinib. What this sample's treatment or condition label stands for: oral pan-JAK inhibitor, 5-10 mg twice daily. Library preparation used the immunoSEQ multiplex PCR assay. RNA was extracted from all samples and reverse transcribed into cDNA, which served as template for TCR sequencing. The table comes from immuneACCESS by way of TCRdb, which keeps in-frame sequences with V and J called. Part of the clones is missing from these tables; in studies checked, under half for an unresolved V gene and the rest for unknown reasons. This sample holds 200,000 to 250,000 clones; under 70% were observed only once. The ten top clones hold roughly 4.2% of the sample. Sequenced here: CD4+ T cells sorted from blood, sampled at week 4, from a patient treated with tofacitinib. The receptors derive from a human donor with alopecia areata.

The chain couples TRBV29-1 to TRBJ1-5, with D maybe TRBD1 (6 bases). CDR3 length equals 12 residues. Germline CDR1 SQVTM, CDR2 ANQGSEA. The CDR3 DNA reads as TGCCGAGGGGGGAATTGCAATCAGCCCCAGCATTTT. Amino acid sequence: CRGGNCNQPQHF.

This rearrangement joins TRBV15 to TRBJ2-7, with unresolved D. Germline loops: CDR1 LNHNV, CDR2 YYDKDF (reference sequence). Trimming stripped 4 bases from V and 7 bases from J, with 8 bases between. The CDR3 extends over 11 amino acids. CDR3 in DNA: TGTGCCACCAGCAACCTGGGGGAGCAGTACTTC. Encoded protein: CATSNLGEQYF.

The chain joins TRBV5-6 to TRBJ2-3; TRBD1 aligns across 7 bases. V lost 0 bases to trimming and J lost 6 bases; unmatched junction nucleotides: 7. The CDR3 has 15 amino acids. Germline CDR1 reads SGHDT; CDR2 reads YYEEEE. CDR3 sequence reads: CASSLEGTAWDTQYF. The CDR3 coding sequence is TGTGCCAGCAGCTTGGAGGGGACAGCTTGGGATACGCAGTATTTT.

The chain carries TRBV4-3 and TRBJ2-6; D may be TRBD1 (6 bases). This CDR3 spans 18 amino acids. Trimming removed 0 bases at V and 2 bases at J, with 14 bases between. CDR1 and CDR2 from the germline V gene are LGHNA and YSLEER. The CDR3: CASSQDPLYRAGANVLTF. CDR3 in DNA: TGCGCCAGCAGCCAAGATCCCCTCTACAGGGCTGGGGCCAACGTCCTGACTTTC.

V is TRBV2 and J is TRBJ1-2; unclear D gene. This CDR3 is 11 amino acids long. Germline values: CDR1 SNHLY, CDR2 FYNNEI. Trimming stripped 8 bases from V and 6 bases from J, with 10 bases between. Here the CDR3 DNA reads TGTGCCAGCTCCCCGATGGATGGCTACACCTTC. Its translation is CASSPMDGYTF.

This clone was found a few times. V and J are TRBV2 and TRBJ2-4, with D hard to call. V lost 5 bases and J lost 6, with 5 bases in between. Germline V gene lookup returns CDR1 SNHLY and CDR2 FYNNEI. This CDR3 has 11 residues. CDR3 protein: CASSRVNIQYF. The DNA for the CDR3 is TGTGCCAGCAGTCGTGTAAACATTCAGTACTTC. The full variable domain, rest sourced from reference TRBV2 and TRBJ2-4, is EPEVTQTPSHQVTQMGQEVILRCVPISNHLYFYWYRQILGQKVEFLVSFYNNEISEKSEIFDDQFSVERPDGSNFTLKIRSTKLEDSAMYFCASSRVNIQYFGAGTRLSVL.

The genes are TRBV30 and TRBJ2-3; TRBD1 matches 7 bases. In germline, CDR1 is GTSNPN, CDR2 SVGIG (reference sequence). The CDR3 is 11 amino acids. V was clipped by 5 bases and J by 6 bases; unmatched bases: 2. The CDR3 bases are TGTGCCTGGGAACAGGGGGATACGCAGTATTTT. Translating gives CAWEQGDTQYF.

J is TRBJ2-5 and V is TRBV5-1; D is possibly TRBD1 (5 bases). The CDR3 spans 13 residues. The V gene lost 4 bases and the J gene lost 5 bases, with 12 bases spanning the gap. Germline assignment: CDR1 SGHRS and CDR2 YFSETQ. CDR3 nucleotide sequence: TGCGCCAGCAGCATCCAGGGTGAGGAGACCCAGTACTTC. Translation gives CASSIQGEETQYF.

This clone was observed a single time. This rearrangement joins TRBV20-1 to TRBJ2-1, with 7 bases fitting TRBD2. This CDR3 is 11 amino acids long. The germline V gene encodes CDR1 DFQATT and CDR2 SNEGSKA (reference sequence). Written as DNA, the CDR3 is TGCGGCGGGAGCTCCTACAATGAGCAGTTCTTC. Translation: CGGSSYNEQFF.

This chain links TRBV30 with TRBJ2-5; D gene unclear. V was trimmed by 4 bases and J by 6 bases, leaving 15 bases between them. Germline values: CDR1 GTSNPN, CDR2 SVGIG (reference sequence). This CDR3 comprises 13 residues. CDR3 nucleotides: TGTGCCTGGAACTGGGCCCCCCAGAAGACCCAGTACTTC. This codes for CAWNWAPQKTQYF.